Reported below is one TCR beta chain. V was cut by 7 bases and J by 1 base, with 7 bases left in between. Germline assignment: CDR1 MNHEY and CDR2 SVGAGI. CDR3 length equals 13 residues. The table came from immunoSEQ multiplex PCR; TCRdb's copy has only in-frame clones and leaves some out. The table records roughly 99,000 clones, roughly 88% of them present only once. The data originate from a study of blood T cell repertoires in COVID-19. The chain combines TRBV6-5 with TRBJ2-2, with a tentative D call TRBD1 (6 bases). The receptor comes from a man aged 50 to 60 with active or convalescent COVID-19. The specimen was peripheral blood. As DNA, the CDR3 is TGTGCCAGCACGGGACAGAACACCGGGGAGCTGTTTTTT. Amino acid sequence: CASTGQNTGELFF.